Below, 15 T cell receptor beta chains from the same sample are listed, as sequenced in a study of blood T cell repertoires in COVID-19. Clones were sequenced by immunoSEQ multiplex PCR, and TCRdb holds only the in-frame ones, with some missing. Among roughly 260,000 clones listed, 80% to 90% were seen once. The sequencing sample was made of peripheral blood. Receptors were obtained from a woman aged 50 to 60 with acute or convalescent COVID-19.

V is TRBV9 and J is TRBJ2-5; 13 bases fit TRBD2. CDR3 length equals 17 residues. Germline V gene sequence: CDR1 SGDLS, CDR2 YYNGEE. With V trimmed by 0 bases and J by 2 bases, 4 bases remained unmatched. The CDR3 DNA reads TGTGCCAGCAGCGTAGCGGCGGGACTAGCGGGACAAGAGACCCAGTACTTC. It translates to CASSVAAGLAGQETQYF.

This clone was recorded only once. This chain joins TRBV6-5 and TRBJ2-7, with 13 bases that match TRBD2. Germline V gene data show CDR1 as MNHEY and CDR2 as SVGAGI. The CDR3 loop spans 16 amino acids. V shed 1 base and J 4 bases; nucleotides not matched to a gene: 4. The CDR3 protein is CASSYYGTSGKYEQYF. The CDR3 region has the DNA TGTGCCAGCAGTTACTATGGGACTAGCGGGAAATACGAGCAGTACTTC.

The V call is TRBV28, the J call TRBJ2-7, with 7 bases that match TRBD1. Germline V lookup: CDR1 MDHEN, CDR2 SYDVKM. V lost 3 bases, J lost 2 bases, and 7 bases stayed unmatched. This CDR3 has 15 residues. In DNA form, the CDR3 reads TGTGCCAGCAGTTTGTACCCCGACAGGGCCTACGAGCAGTACTTC. Translated, it gives CASSLYPDRAYEQYF.

This sequence joins TRBV19 and TRBJ2-3; 7 nucleotides line up with TRBD2. V dropped 7 bases and J dropped 5; count of bases not matched to a gene: 9. The CDR3 is 14 residues long. Germline values: CDR1 LNHDA, CDR2 SQIVND (reference sequence). The CDR3 sequence: CASTDPGLLDTQYF. The CDR3 DNA sequence: TGTGCCAGTACGGACCCGGGACTACTAGATACGCAGTATTTT.

The chain carries TRBV5-1 and TRBJ2-7, with 12 positions matching TRBD2. Germline CDR1 is SGHRS and CDR2 is YFSETQ. The CDR3 extends over 15 amino acids. V gave up 3 bases and J gave up 3 bases; unmatched junction bases: 4. The CDR3 protein is CASSSGLAGFYEQYF. In DNA form, the CDR3 reads TGCGCCAGCAGCTCAGGACTAGCGGGATTCTACGAGCAGTACTTC.

J is TRBJ2-2 and V is TRBV24-1; 7 positions match TRBD1. Per germline, CDR1 KGHDR and CDR2 SFDVKD. CDR3 length equals 17 residues. The V and J ends lost 1 base and 1 base, in that order; junction bases with no gene match: 5. The CDR3 spells CATSDFGAGGNTGELFF. CDR3 in DNA: TGTGCCACCAGTGATTTCGGGGCAGGGGGGAACACCGGGGAGCTGTTTTTT.

This clone has ten or more counts. The rearrangement uses TRBV28 and TRBJ1-1, with TRBD1 matching over 7 bases. CDR1 and CDR2 (germline): MDHEN, SYDVKM. The CDR3 is 12 amino acids. After removal of 7 bases from V and 11 bases from J, the junction contained 10 bases not matched to a gene. CDR3 region: CASNPSGDSAFF. For the CDR3, the DNA is TGTGCCAGCAACCCCTCGGGGGACAGTGCTTTCTTT.

This clone turned up a few times. This rearrangement joins TRBV27 to TRBJ2-7, with 13 bases that match TRBD2. The ends lost 5 bases at V and 4 bases at J; junction bases unmatched: 5. This CDR3 has 15 amino acids. Germline lookup yields CDR1 MNHEY and CDR2 SMNVEV (reference sequence). CDR3 loop: CASSRTSGSGYEQYF. The DNA of the CDR3 is TGTGCCAGCAGTAGGACTAGCGGGAGTGGGTACGAGCAGTACTTC.

The chain links TRBV4-1 to TRBJ2-7, with 9 bases that match TRBD2. CDR3 size: 18 residues. Germline values: CDR1 MGHRA, CDR2 YSYEKL. J was trimmed by 0 bases and V by 3 bases; bases with no gene match: 12. DNA of the CDR3: TGCGCCAGCAGCCATCAGATCCCTTCTAGCGGGATCTCCTACGAGCAGTACTTC. Residues: CASSHQIPSSGISYEQYF.

V and J are TRBV7-9 and TRBJ2-5, with TRBD1 as a possible D gene (6 bases). This CDR3 contains 17 residues. Germline assignment: CDR1 SEHNR and CDR2 FQNEAQ (reference sequence). V was trimmed by 3 bases and J by 5 bases, leaving 22 bases between them. CDR3 DNA sequence: TGTGCCAGCAGCTTGCCCTACGATCTCAGGGGCCGGGAGACCCAGTACTTC. Its protein product is CASSLPYDLRGRETQYF.

The count of this clone is one. The gene calls are TRBV30 and TRBJ1-6, with D uncertain. The CDR3 has 12 residues. Germline lookup yields CDR1 GTSNPN and CDR2 SVGIG (reference sequence). Trimming took off 4 bases at V and 7 bases at J, with 8 bases between the two ends. The CDR3 region has the DNA TGTGCCTGGACATGGCAAAATTCACCCCTCCACTTT. This codes for CAWTWQNSPLHF. Full variable domain (remainder filled in from reference TRBV30 and TRBJ1-6): SQTIHQWPATLVQPVGSPLSLECTVEGTSNPNLYWYRQAAGRGLQLLFYSVGIGQISSEVPQNLSASRPQDRQFILSSKKLLLSDSGFYLCAWTWQNSPLHFGNGTRLTVT.

V usage is TRBV20-1 and J usage is TRBJ1-4; D call uncertain. This CDR3 comprises 13 residues. Germline assignment: CDR1 DFQATT and CDR2 SNEGSKA (reference sequence). The V and J ends lost 3 bases and 6 bases respectively, with 11 bases between them. The CDR3 coding sequence is TGCAGTGCTAGTGGGAGGGCGGATGAAAAACTGTTTTTT. Protein: CSASGRADEKLFF.

The chain carries TRBV6-2 or TRBV6-3 and TRBJ1-2; 7 bases align to TRBD1. The CDR3 totals 14 residues. The J segment lost 6 bases and the V segment lost 0 bases, leaving 4 bases of the junction unmatched. Looked up from germline, CDR1 is MNHEY and CDR2 is SVGEGT. CDR3 bases: TGTGCCAGCAGTTACTCGAGGGGGCTCGATGGCTACACCTTC. It encodes CASSYSRGLDGYTF.

The rearrangement links TRBV28 to TRBJ2-7; perhaps TRBD1 as D (6 bases). CDR3 length: 14 residues. The V gene lost 6 bases and the J gene lost 8 bases, with 20 bases spanning the gap. Germline CDR1 reads MDHEN; CDR2 reads SYDVKM. The CDR3 bases are TGTGCCAGCAGGGGGGCCGCTCTCAGTGGTAAGCAGTACTTC. Encoded protein: CASRGAALSGKQYF.

The chain couples TRBV7-3 to TRBJ2-5, with D uncertain. CDR3 length: 13 residues. Germline V gives CDR1 SGHTA, CDR2 FQGTGA. V gave up 1 base and J gave up 5 bases, with 8 bases separating them. The CDR3 loop is CASSLNVEETQYF. The CDR3 DNA reads TGTGCCAGCAGCTTAAATGTCGAGGAGACCCAGTACTTC.